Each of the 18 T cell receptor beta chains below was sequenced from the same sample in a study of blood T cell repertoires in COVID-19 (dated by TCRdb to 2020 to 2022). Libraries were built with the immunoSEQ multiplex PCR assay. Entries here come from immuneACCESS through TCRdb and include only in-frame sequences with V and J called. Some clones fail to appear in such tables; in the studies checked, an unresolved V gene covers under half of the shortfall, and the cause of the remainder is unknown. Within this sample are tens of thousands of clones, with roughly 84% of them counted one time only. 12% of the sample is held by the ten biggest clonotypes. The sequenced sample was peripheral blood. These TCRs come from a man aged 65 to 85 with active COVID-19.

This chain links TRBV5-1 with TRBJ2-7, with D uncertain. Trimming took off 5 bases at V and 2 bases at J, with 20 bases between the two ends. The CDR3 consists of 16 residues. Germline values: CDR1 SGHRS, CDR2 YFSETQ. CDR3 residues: CASSLSLDPLPYEQYF. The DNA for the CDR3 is TGCGCCAGCAGTTTATCTCTAGATCCCTTACCCTACGAGCAGTACTTC.

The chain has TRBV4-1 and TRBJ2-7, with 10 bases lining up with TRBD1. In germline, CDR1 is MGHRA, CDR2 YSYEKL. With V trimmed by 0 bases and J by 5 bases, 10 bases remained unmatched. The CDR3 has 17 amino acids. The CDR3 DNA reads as TGCGCCAGCAGCCAAGATCGGGCACGGACAGGGGGGAACGAGCAGTACTTC. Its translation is CASSQDRARTGGNEQYF.

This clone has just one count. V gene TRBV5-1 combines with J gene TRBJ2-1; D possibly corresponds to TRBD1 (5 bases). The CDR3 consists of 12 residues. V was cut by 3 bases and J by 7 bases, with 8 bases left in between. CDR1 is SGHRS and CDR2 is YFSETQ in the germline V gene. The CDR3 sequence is CASSSGLNEQFF. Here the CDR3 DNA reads TGCGCCAGCAGCTCAGGGCTTAATGAGCAGTTCTTC.

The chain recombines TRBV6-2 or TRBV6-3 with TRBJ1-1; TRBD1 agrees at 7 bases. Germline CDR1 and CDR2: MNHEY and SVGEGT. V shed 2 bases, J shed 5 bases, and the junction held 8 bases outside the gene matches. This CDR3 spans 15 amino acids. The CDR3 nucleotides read TGTGCCAGCAGTTACCGCGTGACAGGGATGACTGAAGCTTTCTTT. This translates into CASSYRVTGMTEAFF.

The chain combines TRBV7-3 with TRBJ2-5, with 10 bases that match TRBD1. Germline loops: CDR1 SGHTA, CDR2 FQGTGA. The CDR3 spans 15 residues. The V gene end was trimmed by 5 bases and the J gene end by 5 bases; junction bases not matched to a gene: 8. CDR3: CASSPRTGGYETQYF. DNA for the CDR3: TGTGCCAGCAGCCCCAGGACAGGGGGTTACGAGACCCAGTACTTC.

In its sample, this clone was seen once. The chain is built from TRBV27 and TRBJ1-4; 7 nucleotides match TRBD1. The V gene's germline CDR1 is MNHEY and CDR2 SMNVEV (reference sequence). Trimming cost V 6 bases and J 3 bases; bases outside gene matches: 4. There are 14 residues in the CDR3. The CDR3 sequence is CASRTTGPNEKLFF. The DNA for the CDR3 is TGTGCCAGCAGAACGACAGGGCCTAATGAAAAACTGTTTTTT.

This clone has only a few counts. The chain's CDR3 is CASRGRWADNEQFF. DNA of the CDR3: TGTGCCAGCCGGGGTCGTTGGGCCGACAATGAGCAGTTCTTC. V and J are TRBV11-3 and TRBJ2-1; D is perhaps TRBD2 (5 bases). CDR1 is SGHNT, CDR2 YENEEA, per germline. Trimming removed 8 bases at V and 5 bases at J, with 16 bases between. The CDR3 runs 14 residues.

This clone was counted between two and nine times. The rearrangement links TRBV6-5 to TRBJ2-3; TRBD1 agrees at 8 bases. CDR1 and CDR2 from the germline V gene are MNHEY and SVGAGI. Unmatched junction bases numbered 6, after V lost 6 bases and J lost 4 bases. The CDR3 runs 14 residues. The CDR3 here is CASRDRAEADTQYF. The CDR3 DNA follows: TGTGCCAGCAGGGACAGGGCTGAGGCAGATACGCAGTATTTT.

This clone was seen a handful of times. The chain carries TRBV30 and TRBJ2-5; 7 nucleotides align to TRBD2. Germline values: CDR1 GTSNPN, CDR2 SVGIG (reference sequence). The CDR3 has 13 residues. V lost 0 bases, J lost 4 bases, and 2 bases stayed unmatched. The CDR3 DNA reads TGTGCCTGGAGTGTGAGGACTAGAGAGACCCAGTACTTC. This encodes CAWSVRTRETQYF.

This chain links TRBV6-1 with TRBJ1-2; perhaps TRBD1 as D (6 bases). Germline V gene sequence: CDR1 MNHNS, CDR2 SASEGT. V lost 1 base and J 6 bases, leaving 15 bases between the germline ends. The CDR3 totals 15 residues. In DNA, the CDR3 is TGTGCCAGCAGTGAAGGAGGGGGAGGGTCGGATGGCTACACCTTC. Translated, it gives CASSEGGGGSDGYTF.

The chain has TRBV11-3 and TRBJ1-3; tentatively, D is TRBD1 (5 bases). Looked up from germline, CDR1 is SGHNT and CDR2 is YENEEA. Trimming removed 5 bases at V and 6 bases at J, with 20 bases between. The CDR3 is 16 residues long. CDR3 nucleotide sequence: TGTGCCAGCAGCACCAATGGGGCGCGCCTCGAAAACACCATATATTTT. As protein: CASSTNGARLENTIYF.

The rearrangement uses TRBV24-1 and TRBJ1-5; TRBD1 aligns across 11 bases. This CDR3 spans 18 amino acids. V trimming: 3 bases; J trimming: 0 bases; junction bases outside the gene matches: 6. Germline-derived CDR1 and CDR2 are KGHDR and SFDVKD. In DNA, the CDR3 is TGTGCCACCAGTGATGCGGACAGGGGGCTTTATAGCAATCAGCCCCAGCATTTT. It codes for CATSDADRGLYSNQPQHF.

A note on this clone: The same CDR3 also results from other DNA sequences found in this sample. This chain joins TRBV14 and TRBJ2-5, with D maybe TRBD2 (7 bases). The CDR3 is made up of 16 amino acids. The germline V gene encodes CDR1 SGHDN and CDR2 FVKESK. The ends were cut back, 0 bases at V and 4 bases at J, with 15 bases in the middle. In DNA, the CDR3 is TGTGCCAGCAGCCAAGAATTGGGGGGGCTGGGAGAGACCCAGTACTTC. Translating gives CASSQELGGLGETQYF. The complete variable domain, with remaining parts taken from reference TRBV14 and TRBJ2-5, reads EAGVTQFPSHSVIEKGQTVTLRCDPISGHDNLYWYRRVMGKEIKFLLHFVKESKQDESGMPNNRFLAERTGGTYSTLKVQPAELEDSGVYFCASSQELGGLGETQYFGPGTRLLVL.

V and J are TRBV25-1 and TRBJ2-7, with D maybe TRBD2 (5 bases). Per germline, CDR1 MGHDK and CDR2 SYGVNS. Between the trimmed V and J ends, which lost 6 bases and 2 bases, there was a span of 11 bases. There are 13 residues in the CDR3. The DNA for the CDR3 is TGTGCCAGCAGGAGGGCGGGTACCTACGAGCAGTACTTC. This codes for CASRRAGTYEQYF.

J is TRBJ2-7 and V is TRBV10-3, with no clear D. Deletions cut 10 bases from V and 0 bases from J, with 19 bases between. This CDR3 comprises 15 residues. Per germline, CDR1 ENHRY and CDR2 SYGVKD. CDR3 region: CATGQETLISYEQYF. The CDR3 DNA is TGTGCCACCGGCCAAGAGACATTAATCTCCTACGAGCAGTACTTC.

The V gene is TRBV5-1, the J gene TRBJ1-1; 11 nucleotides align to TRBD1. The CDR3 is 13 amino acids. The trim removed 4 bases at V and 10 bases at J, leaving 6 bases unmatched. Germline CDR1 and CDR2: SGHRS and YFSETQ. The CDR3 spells CASSPRTGGAAFF. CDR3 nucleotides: TGCGCCAGCAGCCCAAGGACAGGGGGCGCAGCTTTCTTT.

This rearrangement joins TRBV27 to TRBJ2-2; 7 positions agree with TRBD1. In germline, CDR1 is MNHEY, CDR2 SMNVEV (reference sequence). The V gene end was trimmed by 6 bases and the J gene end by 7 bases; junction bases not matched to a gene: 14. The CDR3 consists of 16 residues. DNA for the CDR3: TGTGCCAGCAGCTTACAGGGGCAATTGGGGGTCGGGGAGCTGTTTTTT. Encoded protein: CASSLQGQLGVGELFF.

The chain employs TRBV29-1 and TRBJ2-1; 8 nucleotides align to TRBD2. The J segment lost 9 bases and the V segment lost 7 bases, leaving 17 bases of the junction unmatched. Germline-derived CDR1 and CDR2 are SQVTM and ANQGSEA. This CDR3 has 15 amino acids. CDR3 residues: CSGGTKRGFGGEQFF. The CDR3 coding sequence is TGCAGCGGCGGGACTAAGCGGGGGTTCGGTGGTGAGCAGTTCTTC.